The 31 T cell receptor beta chains given below trace back to one sample, sequenced in a study of T cell responses to AZD1222 COVID-19 vaccine. The data were produced by immunoSEQ multiplex PCR, yet TCRdb's version contains in-frame clones alone and is incomplete. The top ten clones hold roughly 2% of a sample with some 150,000 clones, approximately 89% of them seen once. Source: peripheral blood, taken on day 0 of AZD1222 vaccination. The receptors were gathered from an adult in good health.

Notes on this clone: A read error may account for a junction end that differs from germline. This sequence joins TRBV7-7 and TRBJ2-1; the D is unclear. CDR1 is SSHAT, CDR2 FNYEAQ, per germline (reference sequence). The CDR3 totals 15 residues. CDR3 nucleotide sequence: TGTGCTAGCAGCTTAGACGGAAATCCCTACAATGAGCAGTTCTTC. Translated, it gives CASSLDGNPYNEQFF.

The chain couples TRBV3-1 (or the pseudogene TRBV3-2) to TRBJ1-1; D is uncertain. This CDR3 is 15 amino acids long. Germline V gene data show CDR1 as LGHDT and CDR2 as YNNKEL (reference sequence). Trimming removed 6 bases from V and 0 bases from J, with 14 bases in between. CDR3 sequence: CASSRQAPLNTEAFF. The DNA of the CDR3 is TGTGCCAGCAGTCGGCAGGCACCTTTGAACACTGAAGCTTTCTTT.

V and J are TRBV19 and TRBJ1-1; D not resolved. The CDR3 has 13 amino acids. V was shortened by 5 bases and J by 4 bases, with 11 bases between the two germline ends. Germline assignment: CDR1 LNHDA and CDR2 SQIVND (reference sequence). CDR3 coding DNA: TGTGCCAGTAGTGTCGCAGGTGCCACTGAAGCTTTCTTT. Its translation is CASSVAGATEAFF. Full variable domain (outside the CDR3, taken from reference TRBV19 and TRBJ1-1): DGGITQSPKYLFRKEGQNVTLSCEQNLNHDAMYWYRQDPGQGLRLIYYSQIVNDFQKGDIAEGYSVSREKKESFPLTVTSAQKNPTAFYLCASSVAGATEAFFGQGTRLTVV.

The chain recombines TRBV27 with TRBJ2-3, with TRBD2 matching 10 bases. The V segment lost 2 bases and the J segment 6 bases; nucleotides outside the gene matches: 8. The germline V gene has CDR1 MNHEY and CDR2 SMNVEV (reference sequence). The CDR3 sequence is 16 residues long. The CDR3 loop reads CASSLRASGSADTQYF. CDR3 bases: TGTGCCAGCAGTTTAAGGGCTAGCGGGAGTGCTGATACGCAGTATTTT.

The rearrangement joins TRBV24-1 to TRBJ2-1; 10 positions agree with TRBD2. Germline V gives CDR1 KGHDR, CDR2 SFDVKD. V gave up 2 bases and J gave up 1 base; unmatched junction bases: 1. CDR3 length: 16 residues. CDR3 residues: CATSDSSGSSYNEQFF. The CDR3 DNA follows: TGTGCCACCAGTGATTCTAGCGGGAGTTCCTACAATGAGCAGTTCTTC.

This clone was picked up a small number of times. The chain couples TRBV7-2 to TRBJ1-5; unclear D gene. The V gene's germline CDR1 is SGHTA and CDR2 FQGNSA. V was pared by 4 bases and J by 13 bases, with 17 bases between. This CDR3 contains 13 residues. The CDR3 DNA sequence: TGTGCCAGCAGCTCCGGCGGACGGCCCAAGCAGCATTTT. Translated: CASSSGGRPKQHF.

This clone was observed once. The V and J genes are TRBV21-1 and TRBJ2-1; the D call TRBD2 from the table was never checked on the DNA. TRBV21-1 is annotated as a pseudogene. The CDR3 contains 17 residues. The CDR3 loop reads CASSKEHWGDEQDEQFF. Written as DNA, the CDR3 is TGTGCCAGCAGCAAAGAACACTGGGGGGATGAGCAGGATGAGCAGTTCTTC.

The chain links TRBV6-5 to TRBJ2-1; D perhaps matches TRBD1 (6 bases). This CDR3 has 13 amino acids. The germline V gene encodes CDR1 MNHEY and CDR2 SVGAGI. V was pared by 5 bases and J by 8 bases, with 13 bases between. CDR3 nucleotides: TGTGCCAGCAGTACTCCACAGGGACATGAGCAGTTCTTC. Its translation: CASSTPQGHEQFF.

The chain employs TRBV6-5 and TRBJ1-2; the D gene is possibly TRBD1 (5 bases). The CDR3 has 12 residues. V lost 10 bases, J lost 4 bases, and 13 bases lay in between. Germline V CDR1 and CDR2: MNHEY, SVGAGI. CDR3 in DNA: TGTGCCACCGCCGACAGCCTCTATGGCTACACCTTC. Protein product: CATADSLYGYTF.

The chain carries TRBV27 and TRBJ1-1; possible D gene TRBD1, 5 bases. V was pared by 5 bases and J by 2 bases, with 12 bases between. Germline V gene sequence: CDR1 MNHEY, CDR2 SMNVEV (reference sequence). The CDR3 contains 14 residues. The CDR3 loop is CASSRGMGNTEAFF. The CDR3 nucleotides read TGTGCCAGCAGTCGGGGGATGGGCAACACTGAAGCTTTCTTT.

The chain carries TRBV30 and TRBJ1-3; D remains unclear. The germline V and J ends were trimmed by 8 bases and 2 bases, with 4 bases remaining between them. The germline V gene has CDR1 GTSNPN and CDR2 SVGIG (reference sequence). This CDR3 comprises 10 residues. The CDR3 protein is CAGTGNTIYF. The CDR3 coding sequence is TGTGCCGGCACTGGAAACACCATATATTTT. The variable domain in full, completed from reference TRBV30 and TRBJ1-3, reads SQTIHQWPATLVQPVGSPLSLECTVEGTSNPNLYWYRQAAGRGLQLLFYSVGIGQISSEVPQNLSASRPQDRQFILSSKKLLLSDSGFYLCAGTGNTIYFGEGSWLTVV.

This chain connects TRBV11-2 to TRBJ2-2, with no clear D. Trimming pared 7 bases from V and 8 bases from J, leaving 14 bases between. This CDR3 comprises 13 residues. Germline CDR1 is SGHAT and CDR2 is FQNNGV. CDR3 in amino acids: CASNFFDSGELFF. The CDR3 region has the DNA TGTGCCAGCAACTTCTTCGATTCGGGGGAGCTGTTTTTT.

This chain joins TRBV11-2 and TRBJ1-3, with a weak D call TRBD1 (5 bases). Deletions cut 7 bases from V and 4 bases from J, with 11 bases between. CDR3 size: 13 residues. CDR1 is SGHAT and CDR2 is FQNNGV in the germline V gene. Here the CDR3 DNA reads TGTGCCAGCACCGTAGGGGCAGGAAACACCATATATTTT. Amino acids: CASTVGAGNTIYF.

This rearrangement joins TRBV18 to TRBJ2-1, with TRBD1 identical over 8 bases. This CDR3 has 15 amino acids. Germline CDR1 reads KGHSH; CDR2 reads LQKENI. Trimming at V came to 5 bases and at J to 2 bases, leaving 5 bases not matched to a gene. The CDR3 is CASSNDRGPYNEQFF. The CDR3 nucleotides are TGTGCCAGCTCAAACGACAGGGGCCCCTACAATGAGCAGTTCTTC. Full variable domain (remainder filled in from reference TRBV18 and TRBJ2-1): NAGVMQNPRHLVRRRGQEARLRCSPMKGHSHVYWYRQLPEEGLKFMVYLQKENIIDESGMPKERFSAEFPKEGPSILRIQQVVRGDSAAYFCASSNDRGPYNEQFFGPGTRLTVL.

This chain links TRBV12-3 or TRBV12-4 with TRBJ1-5; D is uncertain. With 2 bases removed from V and 0 bases from J, the gap between germline ends came to 2 bases. The CDR3 has 13 residues. The CDR3 protein is CASSLNSNQPQHF. In DNA form, the CDR3 reads TGTGCCAGCAGTTTAAATAGCAATCAGCCCCAGCATTTT.

The chain couples TRBV11-3 to TRBJ2-2, with 9 bases that match TRBD2. Trimming at V came to 1 base and at J to 7 bases, leaving 7 bases not matched to a gene. The V gene's germline CDR1 is SGHNT and CDR2 YENEEA. CDR3 size: 16 residues. CDR3 nucleotides: TGTGCCAGCAGCTTAGTGGGGCTAGCGGGAATCGGGGAGCTGTTTTTT. It is translated as CASSLVGLAGIGELFF. The full variable domain, completed using reference TRBV11-3 and TRBJ2-2, is EAGVVQSPRYKIIEKKQPVAFWCNPISGHNTLYWYLQNLGQGPELLIRYENEEAVDDSQLPKDRFSAERLKGVDSTLKIQPAELGDSAVYLCASSLVGLAGIGELFFGEGSRLTVL.

The chain carries TRBV7-3 and TRBJ2-1, with 8 bases lining up with TRBD2. The V and J ends lost 1 base and 4 bases, in that order; junction bases with no gene match: 3. The CDR3 covers 15 residues. CDR1 is SGHTA, CDR2 FQGTGA, per germline. The chain's CDR3 is CASSLIREGYNEQFF. The DNA for the CDR3 is TGTGCCAGCAGCTTAATACGGGAGGGTTACAATGAGCAGTTCTTC.

The chain recombines TRBV7-9 with TRBJ2-2, with 8 nucleotides matching TRBD1. This CDR3 region has 17 residues. Trimming at V came to 2 bases and at J to 3 bases, leaving 8 bases not matched to a gene. The V gene's germline CDR1 is SEHNR and CDR2 FQNEAQ (reference sequence). The chain's CDR3 is CASSLKSVTGDTGELFF. The CDR3 DNA follows: TGTGCCAGCAGCTTAAAATCTGTGACAGGGGACACCGGGGAGCTGTTTTTT.

The chain carries TRBV5-4 and TRBJ2-4; 7 bases agree with TRBD2. The CDR3 runs 13 residues. The junction had 4 bases not matched to a gene; V was cut back by 1 base and J by 9 bases. Looked up from germline, CDR1 is SGHNT and CDR2 is YYREEE (reference sequence). For the CDR3, the DNA is TGTGCCAGCAGCTTGAGTATAGCGGGCATTCAGTACTTC. Residues: CASSLSIAGIQYF.

The V and J genes are TRBV4-1 and TRBJ1-2; D call uncertain. This CDR3 has 15 amino acids. V was pared by 1 base and J by 7 bases, with 16 bases between. Germline V gives CDR1 MGHRA, CDR2 YSYEKL. CDR3: CASSQASGGWSGYTF. DNA of the CDR3: TGCGCCAGCAGCCAAGCGAGCGGTGGTTGGAGTGGCTACACCTTC.

This sequence joins TRBV9 and TRBJ1-4; D is uncertain. V was trimmed by 0 bases and J by 8 bases, leaving 17 bases between them. The CDR3 sequence is 16 residues long. Per the germline V gene, CDR1 is SGDLS and CDR2 is YYNGEE. The CDR3 DNA follows: TGTGCCAGCAGCGTAGTGGGTGGCACGAAGACCGAAAAACTGTTTTTT. Protein sequence: CASSVVGGTKTEKLFF.

J is TRBJ2-2 and V is TRBV7-6, with a possible D match to TRBD2 (5 bases). CDR1 is SGHVS and CDR2 is FNYEAQ in the germline V gene. The CDR3 extends over 14 amino acids. Trimming removed 0 bases from V and 6 bases from J, with 8 bases in between. The CDR3 DNA is TGTGCCAGCAGCTTAGCGGGAGAATCCGGGGAGCTGTTTTTT. Protein product: CASSLAGESGELFF.

The chain recombines TRBV10-3 with TRBJ1-5; D ambiguous. Germline lookup yields CDR1 ENHRY and CDR2 SYGVKD. Deletions cut 3 bases from V and 5 bases from J, with 8 bases between. The CDR3 spans 13 residues. In DNA, the CDR3 is TGTGCCATCAGTGAAGGAGCTGATCAGCCCCAGCATTTT. It is translated as CAISEGADQPQHF.

The J gene is TRBJ2-7, the V gene TRBV6-4; D call uncertain. This CDR3 spans 15 amino acids. V was clipped by 8 bases and J by 5 bases, with 22 bases between them. Germline V gene data show CDR1 as MRHNA and CDR2 as SNTAGT. CDR3 coding DNA: TGTGCCAGCCGCCTTAGATTGGGGAACCTCCACGAGCAGTACTTC. It specifies CASRLRLGNLHEQYF.

Only one count was recorded for this clone. V is TRBV30 and J is TRBJ2-7; 8 nucleotides agree with TRBD2. Germline loops: CDR1 GTSNPN, CDR2 SVGIG (reference sequence). J was trimmed by 5 bases and V by 0 bases; bases with no gene match: 9. The CDR3 length is 15 residues. CDR3 sequence reads: CAWSVSSGFVHEQYF. As DNA, the CDR3 is TGTGCCTGGAGTGTCTCTAGCGGGTTTGTGCACGAGCAGTACTTC. Variable domain in full (rest from reference TRBV30 and TRBJ2-7): SQTIHQWPATLVQPVGSPLSLECTVEGTSNPNLYWYRQAAGRGLQLLFYSVGIGQISSEVPQNLSASRPQDRQFILSSKKLLLSDSGFYLCAWSVSSGFVHEQYFGPGTRLTVT.

There are a few counts of this clone. The genes are TRBV6-1 and TRBJ2-2, with no clear D. The CDR3 covers 14 residues. V dropped 3 bases and J dropped 5 bases, with 10 bases sitting between them. In germline, CDR1 is MNHNS, CDR2 SASEGT. The CDR3 coding sequence is TGTGCCAGCAGTGACGGACCTAGGACCGGGGAGCTGTTTTTT. As protein: CASSDGPRTGELFF.

The chain joins TRBV27 to TRBJ2-2; D remains unclear. The CDR3 totals 17 residues. Germline V gives CDR1 MNHEY, CDR2 SMNVEV (reference sequence). Trimming left V 4 bases short and J 3 bases short, with 18 bases between. This CDR3 reads CASSSPSLAMDTGELFF. The DNA for the CDR3 is TGTGCCAGCAGTTCCCCCTCCTTGGCGATGGACACCGGGGAGCTGTTTTTT.

V usage is TRBV7-3 and J usage is TRBJ2-7, with D possibly being TRBD1 (5 bases). CDR3 length equals 15 residues. V lost 1 base, J lost 6 bases, and 16 bases lay in between. Germline CDR1 is SGHTA and CDR2 is FQGTGA. CDR3 DNA sequence: TGTGCCAGCAGCTTAAGGGGCTCACCCCCACTCGAGCAGTACTTC. Translating it yields CASSLRGSPPLEQYF.

The chain links TRBV7-9 to TRBJ1-1; possible D gene TRBD1, 5 bases. CDR3 size: 18 residues. CDR1 SEHNR and CDR2 FQNEAQ come from the germline V gene (reference sequence). Trimming removed 3 bases from V and 2 bases from J, with 22 bases in between. The CDR3 region has the DNA TGTGCCAGCAGCTTCGTCCGCTTGGTGGGGGGAGTCAACACTGAAGCTTTCTTT. Translated, it gives CASSFVRLVGGVNTEAFF.

In regard to this clone: Other nucleotide sequences in the sample specify the same CDR3. This chain connects TRBV24-1 to TRBJ2-3; D is possibly TRBD1 (6 bases). CDR1 and CDR2 from the germline V gene are KGHDR and SFDVKD. V shed 2 bases and J shed 1 base, with 9 bases lying between them. There are 15 residues in the CDR3. The CDR3 sequence: CATSDSGDGTDTQYF. The CDR3 nucleotides are TGTGCCACCAGTGATTCAGGGGATGGCACAGATACGCAGTATTTT.

V and J are TRBV6-5 and TRBJ2-5; 9 bases align to TRBD2. J lost 2 bases, V lost 6 bases, and 7 bases had no gene match. Germline CDR1 reads MNHEY; CDR2 reads SVGAGI. This CDR3 has 15 amino acids. In DNA form, the CDR3 reads TGTGCCAGCAGCCGCGGGAGGGGGGGGCAAGAGACCCAGTACTTC. It yields the protein CASSRGRGGQETQYF.